The rows below give T cell receptor beta chains drawn from one sample of a study of T cells in Graves' hyperthyroidism and ophthalmopathy. TCRdb redid the calling of the multiplex PCR reads with MiXCR, one entry per CDR3 protein. The sample holds hundreds of thousands of distinct CDR3 sequences; roughly 25% are singletons and the top ten take over 9%. Sequencing used blood. These receptors came from a woman between 25 and 40 years old with Graves' ophthalmopathy. Each CDR3 is given with its conserved first and last residue. D genes are given only for firm matches. A clone size is listed for some rows: how often the clone was seen (once, few, many), or a class if it is expanded.

D gene: TRBD1
clone size: few
V gene: TRBV2
J gene: TRBJ2-7
CDR3 DNA: TGTGCCAGCAGTGCCTGGACAGGGGGATCCTACGAGCAGTACTTC
CDR3 protein: CASSAWTGGSYEQYF

D gene: TRBD2
clone size: many
V gene: TRBV6-1
J gene: TRBJ2-2
CDR3 DNA: TGTGCCAGCAGTGGTTTAGCGGGGGGGTCATTCGGGGAGCTGTTTTTT
CDR3 protein: CASSGLAGGSFGELFF

D gene: -
clone size: few
V gene: TRBV6-1
J gene: TRBJ2-7
CDR3 DNA: TGTGCCAGCAGGACCAGGGGGGTGTCCTACGAGCAGTACTTC
CDR3 protein: CASRTRGVSYEQYF

D gene: -
clone size: -
V gene: TRBV20-1
J gene: TRBJ1-2
CDR3 DNA: TGCAGTGCTAGAGCCTGGGGGGAATTCAGCTACACCTTC
CDR3 protein: CSARAWGEFSYTF

D gene: -
clone size: many
V gene: TRBV6-2/TRBV6-3
J gene: TRBJ2-7
CDR3 DNA: TGTGCCAGCAGTCCGGGTCCTTGGAGGGGAGCCTACGAGCAGTACTTC
CDR3 protein: CASSPGPWRGAYEQYF

D gene: -
clone size: -
V gene: TRBV28
J gene: TRBJ2-7
CDR3 DNA: TGTGCCAGCAGTTCAGGGTTTCCATACGAGCAGTACTTC
CDR3 protein: CASSSGFPYEQYF

D gene: TRBD1
clone size: few
V gene: TRBV6-1
J gene: TRBJ1-2
CDR3 DNA: TGTGCCAGCAGGACAGGGTCGAGGGGTGGCTACACCTTC
CDR3 protein: CASRTGSRGGYTF

D gene: -
clone size: many
V gene: TRBV14
J gene: TRBJ1-1
CDR3 DNA: TGTGCCAGCAGCGGCTCGAAAGTCGGGACGGCCGAAGCTTTCTTT
CDR3 protein: CASSGSKVGTAEAFF

D gene: -
clone size: few
V gene: TRBV5-5
J gene: TRBJ1-2
CDR3 DNA: TGTGCCAGCAGCTTGGGTTTCAGTAACTATGGCTACACCTTC
CDR3 protein: CASSLGFSNYGYTF

D gene: -
clone size: few
V gene: TRBV5-1
J gene: TRBJ1-2
CDR3 DNA: TGCGCCAGCAGGGACATGTCCGCGAACTATGGCTACACCTTC
CDR3 protein: CASRDMSANYGYTF

D gene: TRBD2
clone size: -
V gene: TRBV5-1
J gene: TRBJ2-7
CDR3 DNA: TGCGCCAGCAGCACGGGACTAGCGGGGGGAAACGAGCAGTACTTC
CDR3 protein: CASSTGLAGGNEQYF

D gene: -
clone size: few
V gene: TRBV19
J gene: TRBJ1-3
CDR3 DNA: TGTGCCAGTACCGCCTACTCTGGAAACACCATATATTTT
CDR3 protein: CASTAYSGNTIYF

D gene: -
clone size: few
V gene: TRBV28
J gene: TRBJ2-7
CDR3 DNA: TGTGCCAGCAGTTCCGGGAATACCTACGAGCAGTACTTC
CDR3 protein: CASSSGNTYEQYF

D gene: -
clone size: -
V gene: TRBV18
J gene: TRBJ1-1
CDR3 DNA: TGTGCCAGCTCACCCCCCCGGGGGGCGTCGACTGAAGCTTTCTTT
CDR3 protein: CASSPPRGASTEAFF

D gene: -
clone size: many
V gene: TRBV7-3
J gene: TRBJ1-1
CDR3 DNA: TGTGCCAGCAGCTTAAATGCTCCCAACACTGAAGCTTTCTTT
CDR3 protein: CASSLNAPNTEAFF

D gene: TRBD1
clone size: many
V gene: TRBV2
J gene: TRBJ1-2
CDR3 DNA: TGTGCCAGCAGGGCCCCGTTGCAGGGGGCTGGCTACACCTTC
CDR3 protein: CASRAPLQGAGYTF

D gene: -
clone size: many
V gene: TRBV27
J gene: TRBJ1-2
CDR3 DNA: TGTGCCAGCAGTCCATCTCAATGGGACGGAGGAGATGGCTACACCTTC
CDR3 protein: CASSPSQWDGGDGYTF

D gene: -
clone size: many
V gene: TRBV19
J gene: TRBJ1-2
CDR3 DNA: TGTGCCAGTAGTGTGGACAGCAAAACGGGCTACACCTTC
CDR3 protein: CASSVDSKTGYTF

D gene: -
clone size: many
V gene: TRBV27
J gene: TRBJ2-7
CDR3 DNA: TGTGCCAGCAGTTTAGCTCAGGGACTTCCCTACGAGCAGTACTTC
CDR3 protein: CASSLAQGLPYEQYF

D gene: TRBD1
clone size: few
V gene: TRBV14
J gene: TRBJ2-7
CDR3 DNA: TGTGCCAGCAGCCAAGATAATGGACAGGGTAATTACGAGCAGTACTTC
CDR3 protein: CASSQDNGQGNYEQYF

D gene: TRBD1
clone size: -
V gene: TRBV2
J gene: TRBJ2-4
CDR3 DNA: TGTGCCAGCAGCTCAAGACAGGGAGCGAAAAACATTCAGTACTTC
CDR3 protein: CASSSRQGAKNIQYF

D gene: TRBD1
clone size: few
V gene: TRBV19
J gene: TRBJ2-7
CDR3 DNA: TGTGCCAGTAGTATTGGTCGGGACAGGCAGTACTTC
CDR3 protein: CASSIGRDRQYF

D gene: TRBD1
clone size: -
V gene: TRBV4-1
J gene: TRBJ1-2
CDR3 DNA: TGCGCCAGCAGCCAGCCCTTATTTTACAGGGGCTATGGCTACACCTTC
CDR3 protein: CASSQPLFYRGYGYTF

D gene: TRBD1
clone size: many
V gene: TRBV6-1
J gene: TRBJ1-6
CDR3 DNA: TGTGCCAGCAGTCGCGACGTTACAGGGGTAAATTCACCCCTCCACTTT
CDR3 protein: CASSRDVTGVNSPLHF

D gene: -
clone size: many
V gene: TRBV6-2/TRBV6-3
J gene: TRBJ2-7
CDR3 DNA: TGTGCCAGCAGTCCATTCCACGAGCAGTACTTC
CDR3 protein: CASSPFHEQYF

D gene: TRBD1
clone size: -
V gene: TRBV12-3/TRBV12-4
J gene: TRBJ2-7
CDR3 DNA: TGTGCCAGCAGTTCTAGGACAGGGGATTACGAGCAGTACTTC
CDR3 protein: CASSSRTGDYEQYF

D gene: TRBD1
clone size: many
V gene: TRBV27
J gene: TRBJ2-7
CDR3 DNA: TGTGCCAGCAGTGGTCAGGACAGGGTTTGGGAGCAGTACTTC
CDR3 protein: CASSGQDRVWEQYF

D gene: -
clone size: few
V gene: TRBV5-8
J gene: TRBJ1-1
CDR3 DNA: TGTGCCAGCAGCTTCAGGGCGGTGCGAACTGAAGCTTTCTTT
CDR3 protein: CASSFRAVRTEAFF

D gene: -
clone size: few
V gene: TRBV9
J gene: TRBJ1-2
CDR3 DNA: TGTGCCAGCAGCGTAGATCACTATGGCTACACCTTC
CDR3 protein: CASSVDHYGYTF

D gene: TRBD2
clone size: few
V gene: TRBV18
J gene: TRBJ2-4
CDR3 DNA: TGTGCCAGCTCACGCGGACTAGCGGGGGGGAGCGAAAACATTCAGTACTTC
CDR3 protein: CASSRGLAGGSENIQYF

D gene: -
clone size: many
V gene: TRBV7-6
J gene: TRBJ2-2
CDR3 DNA: TGTGCCAGCAGCTCAACCACCGGGGAGCTGTTTTTT
CDR3 protein: CASSSTTGELFF